Listed here are 8 T cell receptor beta chains from one sample, sequenced in a study of cytomegalovirus exposure and HLA in healthy donors. Primers included in the PCR were 60 Vbeta and 13 Jbeta primers. TCRdb keeps only in-frame clones here, not all; method: immunoSEQ multiplex PCR. The repertoire has roughly 84,000 clones, less than 80% of them found once; the top ten carry over 12%. The sequenced sample consisted of PBMCs. These receptors originate from a woman between 40 and 50 years old in good health and CMV-seropositive.

The chain combines TRBV7-3 with TRBJ2-7; 9 positions agree with TRBD2. The CDR3 is made up of 16 amino acids. The V segment lost 5 bases and the J segment 3 bases; nucleotides outside the gene matches: 11. CDR1 and CDR2 from the germline V gene are SGHTA and FQGTGA. Written as DNA, the CDR3 is TGTGCCAGCAGCCTTGGGCCTAGCGGGACCATCTACGAGCAGTACTTC. It yields the protein CASSLGPSGTIYEQYF.

The V and J genes are TRBV4-2 and TRBJ2-2; TRBD2 matches 14 bases. CDR3 length: 17 residues. The germline gives CDR1 LGHNA, CDR2 YNFKEQ. J gave up 4 bases and V 1 base, and 2 bases lay outside the gene matches. In DNA form, the CDR3 reads TGTGCCAGCAGCCAAGGGGGGACTAGCGGGGGCACCGGGGAGCTGTTTTTT. Translated, it gives CASSQGGTSGGTGELFF.

The V call is TRBV2, the J call TRBJ1-5; a possible D gene is TRBD1 (6 bases). This CDR3 comprises 13 residues. Trimming shortened V by 6 bases and J by 3 bases, and 9 bases separated the two germline ends. The V gene's germline CDR1 is SNHLY and CDR2 FYNNEI. This CDR3 reads CASRRDNNQPQHF. The CDR3 DNA reads as TGTGCCAGCAGACGGGACAACAATCAGCCCCAGCATTTT.

The sample holds a few counts of this clone. The chain couples TRBV28 to TRBJ2-1, with 11 bases matching TRBD1. This CDR3 region has 15 residues. J lost 4 bases, V lost 3 bases, and 2 bases had no gene match. Looked up from germline, CDR1 is MDHEN and CDR2 is SYDVKM. The CDR3 loop is CASSFGTGGYNEQFF. Here the CDR3 DNA reads TGTGCCAGCAGTTTTGGGACAGGGGGGTACAATGAGCAGTTCTTC. The variable domain in full, completed from reference TRBV28 and TRBJ2-1, reads DVKVTQSSRYLVKRTGEKVFLECVQDMDHENMFWYRQDPGLGLRLIYFSYDVKMKEKGDIPEGYSVSREKKERFSLILESASTNQTSMYLCASSFGTGGYNEQFFGPGTRLTVL.

V usage is TRBV30 and J usage is TRBJ2-7, with unresolved D. The CDR3 covers 12 residues. Germline CDR1 GTSNPN, CDR2 SVGIG (reference sequence). The V gene lost 0 bases and the J gene lost 7 bases, with 10 bases spanning the gap. The CDR3 spells CAWSVSPREQYF. DNA of the CDR3: TGTGCCTGGAGTGTCTCCCCCAGGGAGCAGTACTTC.

The V gene is TRBV7-8, the J gene TRBJ2-1; a weak D match, TRBD1 (5 bases). Between the trimmed V and J ends, which lost 5 bases and 0 bases, there was a span of 11 bases. Looked up from germline, CDR1 is SGHVS and CDR2 is FQNEAQ. This CDR3 contains 15 residues. CDR3 in DNA: TGTGCCAGCAGCCCCCAGGGTAGCTCCTACAATGAGCAGTTCTTC. It specifies CASSPQGSSYNEQFF.

V and J are TRBV19 and TRBJ2-5, with no clear D. Germline CDR1 is LNHDA and CDR2 is SQIVND (reference sequence). The CDR3 is 14 amino acids. Trimming stripped 5 bases from V and 4 bases from J, with 14 bases between. The CDR3 bases are TGTGCCAGTAGTCCCGAACTAAGTCGAGAGACCCAGTACTTC. It translates to CASSPELSRETQYF.

This clone showed up just a few times. The chain carries TRBV6-5 and TRBJ1-5; D possibly corresponds to TRBD1 (5 bases). The V gene's germline CDR1 is MNHEY and CDR2 SVGAGI. V was cut by 6 bases and J by 0 bases, with 6 bases left in between. This CDR3 has 13 amino acids. The CDR3 protein is CASSRVSNQPQHF. The CDR3 region has the DNA TGTGCCAGCAGCAGGGTTAGCAATCAGCCCCAGCATTTT.